These T cell receptor beta chains were read from a single sample in a study of blood T cell repertoires in COVID-19. Measured with immunoSEQ multiplex PCR; TCRdb has only the in-frame clones, and not every one. The sample holds some 220,000 clones; approximately 90% are singletons and the top ten take roughly 3%. The sequencing input was PBMCs or T cells enriched from blood (not recorded which). Receptor source: a young woman in a cohort exposed to, infected with or recovered from COVID-19 (not recorded which). The CDR3 runs from the conserved cysteine through the conserved F or W.

j_gene: TRBJ2-1
v_gene: TRBV5-1
CDR3aa: CASSRDTRGSYNEQFF

j_gene: TRBJ2-7
v_gene: TRBV5-1
CDR3aa: CASSTGTGGYEQYF

j_gene: TRBJ1-2
v_gene: TRBV18
CDR3aa: CASSPVRVYGYTF

j_gene: TRBJ2-1
v_gene: TRBV9
CDR3aa: CASSVGAPGDNEQFF

j_gene: TRBJ1-2
v_gene: TRBV13
CDR3aa: CASSLDRANGYTF

j_gene: TRBJ2-7
v_gene: TRBV11-2
CDR3aa: CASSLGQGFHEQYF

j_gene: TRBJ1-2
v_gene: TRBV11-1
CDR3aa: CASSPPVTNYGYTF

j_gene: TRBJ1-1
v_gene: TRBV13
CDR3aa: CASSSEGGGNTEAFF

j_gene: TRBJ1-2
v_gene: TRBV11-2
CDR3aa: CASSLIRGKRGNYGYTF

j_gene: TRBJ2-7
v_gene: TRBV18
CDR3aa: CASSPRTTISYEQYF

j_gene: TRBJ1-5
v_gene: TRBV5-1
CDR3aa: CASSPGQQDQPQHF

j_gene: TRBJ2-1
v_gene: TRBV24-1
CDR3aa: CATSGDRDLYNEQFF

j_gene: TRBJ2-7
v_gene: TRBV18
CDR3aa: CASSPPSTGSSYEQYF

j_gene: TRBJ1-4
v_gene: TRBV19
CDR3aa: CASSWGTNEKLFF

j_gene: TRBJ2-3
v_gene: TRBV7-2
CDR3aa: CASSPQGSTDTQYF

j_gene: TRBJ2-7
v_gene: TRBV24-1
CDR3aa: CATSDWSGEQYF

j_gene: TRBJ2-2
v_gene: TRBV7-2
CDR3aa: CASSLKGPTNTGELFF

j_gene: TRBJ1-4
v_gene: TRBV5-1
CDR3aa: CASSPTGGQEKLFF

j_gene: TRBJ1-6
v_gene: TRBV6-4
CDR3aa: CASSPGDQSPLHF

j_gene: TRBJ2-7
v_gene: TRBV5-4
CDR3aa: CASSSGQGTEQYF

j_gene: TRBJ1-4
v_gene: TRBV2
CDR3aa: CASSVEKLFF

j_gene: TRBJ2-2
v_gene: TRBV5-5
CDR3aa: CASSLDQGALHTGELFF

j_gene: TRBJ1-2
v_gene: TRBV27
CDR3aa: CASSLTSDTVYGYTF

j_gene: TRBJ1-1
v_gene: TRBV7-3
CDR3aa: CASSLSTGQGQRNTEAFF

j_gene: TRBJ2-3
v_gene: TRBV15
CDR3aa: CATSGRQRDTQYF

j_gene: TRBJ1-2
v_gene: TRBV16
CDR3aa: CASSQLGSYGYTF

j_gene: TRBJ2-3
v_gene: TRBV15
CDR3aa: CATSRPGQGTDTQYF

j_gene: TRBJ1-1
v_gene: TRBV12-3/TRBV12-4
CDR3aa: CASSFVVAEAFF

j_gene: TRBJ2-1
v_gene: TRBV7-3
CDR3aa: CASSLGLAGVREQFF

j_gene: TRBJ1-1
v_gene: TRBV28
CDR3aa: CASSDLGLVDTEAFF

j_gene: TRBJ2-1
v_gene: TRBV6-2/TRBV6-3
CDR3aa: CASSYGTSGGYNEQFF

j_gene: TRBJ1-4
v_gene: TRBV19
CDR3aa: CASSISGSEKLFF

j_gene: TRBJ1-1
v_gene: TRBV30
CDR3aa: CAWSTGQGLTEAFF

j_gene: TRBJ2-5
v_gene: TRBV19
CDR3aa: CASSPGQGHETQYF

j_gene: TRBJ2-7
v_gene: TRBV20-1
CDR3aa: CSASSGDRFYEQYF

j_gene: TRBJ2-7
v_gene: TRBV28
CDR3aa: CATTASYEQYF

j_gene: TRBJ2-7
v_gene: TRBV5-1
CDR3aa: CASSLDQRATYEQYF

j_gene: TRBJ1-5
v_gene: TRBV21-1
CDR3aa: CASSKRGNQPQHF

j_gene: TRBJ1-5
v_gene: TRBV11-3
CDR3aa: CASRAGGTDYSNQPQHF

j_gene: TRBJ1-2
v_gene: TRBV28
CDR3aa: CASSSGQGLKYGYTF

j_gene: TRBJ2-1
v_gene: TRBV27
CDR3aa: CASSLFQPAGYNEQFF

j_gene: TRBJ1-6
v_gene: TRBV19
CDR3aa: CASSTLGGLNSPLHF

j_gene: TRBJ1-5
v_gene: TRBV6-5
CDR3aa: CASSRDRGQPQHF

j_gene: TRBJ1-2
v_gene: TRBV2
CDR3aa: CASSPGTIGYTF

j_gene: TRBJ2-3
v_gene: TRBV5-4
CDR3aa: CASSLNLADTQYF

j_gene: TRBJ1-1
v_gene: TRBV5-5
CDR3aa: CASSLEGRNTEAFF

j_gene: TRBJ1-1
v_gene: TRBV10-3
CDR3aa: CAISERIGGDKNTEAFF

j_gene: TRBJ2-2
v_gene: TRBV6-6
CDR3aa: CASSFVHTSNTGELFF

j_gene: TRBJ2-5
v_gene: TRBV7-8
CDR3aa: CASIPTGTEETQYF

j_gene: TRBJ1-1
v_gene: TRBV5-6
CDR3aa: CASSLQGSTEAFF

j_gene: TRBJ1-1
v_gene: TRBV4-2
CDR3aa: CASSQGDLEAFF

j_gene: TRBJ1-1
v_gene: TRBV5-1
CDR3aa: CASSSEAGPYTEAFF

j_gene: TRBJ2-3
v_gene: TRBV6-4
CDR3aa: CASSGLAGGPDTQYF

j_gene: TRBJ2-1
v_gene: TRBV21-1
CDR3aa: CASSKEAPVDEQFF

j_gene: TRBJ1-1
v_gene: TRBV7-2
CDR3aa: CASSLALGLNTEAFF